These 4 T cell receptor beta chains were sequenced from one sample in a study of T cells in localized non-small cell lung cancer. Repertoires were generated with immunoSEQ multiplex PCR, while TCRdb's copy carries only in-frame clones and drops some. In the table there are 2,500 or so clones, about 40% of which are singletons. Material: lymph node tissue, obtained before any cancer treatment. The origin of the receptors is a male donor at least 60 years old with stage II squamous cell lung carcinoma.

This clone has more than one count but fewer than ten. The V and J genes are TRBV30 and TRBJ2-7; 7 bases map to TRBD1. Germline trimming cut 3 bases from V and 3 bases from J; bases unmatched to any gene: 8. In germline, CDR1 is GTSNPN, CDR2 SVGIG (reference sequence). This CDR3 has 14 residues. CDR3 residues: CAWRGLGQVYEQYF. The CDR3 DNA is TGTGCCTGGAGAGGCCTTGGACAGGTCTACGAGCAGTACTTC.

The chain links TRBV6-8 to TRBJ1-1; 8 bases line up with TRBD1. The CDR3 loop spans 17 amino acids. Germline V gene data show CDR1 as MNHGY and CDR2 as SAAAGT. Trimming took 3 bases from V and 4 from J; bases not matched to a gene: 13. CDR3 region: CASSYFIPGQDGTEAFF. DNA of the CDR3: TGTGCCAGCAGTTATTTCATCCCGGGACAGGACGGCACTGAAGCTTTCTTT.

This clone was seen a handful of times. V is TRBV2 and J is TRBJ1-3; D is possibly TRBD1 (6 bases). Germline V gene data show CDR1 as SNHLY and CDR2 as FYNNEI. Trimming pared 7 bases from V and 0 bases from J, leaving 13 bases between. The CDR3 is 15 amino acids. The CDR3 sequence is CASIGAGVSGNTIYF. CDR3 bases: TGTGCCAGCATCGGAGCAGGGGTCTCTGGAAACACCATATATTTT.

The chain carries TRBV12-5 and TRBJ1-1, with 9 bases fitting TRBD1. Germline V gene lookup returns CDR1 LGHNT and CDR2 FRNRAP. V dropped 3 bases and J dropped 5; count of bases not matched to a gene: 1. This CDR3 has 13 amino acids. This CDR3 reads CASGLQGATEAFF. CDR3 sequence (DNA): TGTGCTAGTGGTTTACAGGGGGCAACTGAAGCTTTCTTT.